This T cell receptor (beta chain) came from a study of blood T cell repertoires in COVID-19 (TCRdb year 2020). With regard to the full study: Collaborator samples came from the United States, Italy and Spain and covered acute and convalescent phases of COVID-19. A freely available public database, intended as a resource for researchers studying the immune response to SARS-CoV-2, is where the repertoires were released. The prospective study material was composed of cDNA or gDNA derived from T cells, B-cell-depleted T cells, or PBMCs. Where available, HLA class I and class II types were taken from metadata supplied by the sample provider and were not determined by assay-based typing. Sample metadata almost always included a de-identified subject ID, COVID-19 status, age in years and sex. The samples were drawn from two sources: the first 160 participants of the ongoing ImmuneRACE study, and 1,200 or so subjects contributed by 6 global collaborators. Subjects who had been exposed to COVID-19, were actively infected with it, or had recovered from it provided the deeply sampled blood TCRbeta repertoires that made up the dataset. The paper's findings and limits, for the study overall: The quantity of clinical and demographic metadata differed by source and by participant and was supplied without curation.

TCRbeta CDR3 regions were amplified from genomic DNA by means of the immunoSEQ Assay, a bias-controlled multiplex PCR. In the authors' own workflow: The number of nucleated cells in each sample was estimated from the amplification of reference gene primers within the assay. To quantify the absolute abundance of each unique TCRbeta CDR3 rearrangement, sequence reads were collapsed and filtered. For each sample, productive Simpson clonality was calculated by taking the square root of Simpson's diversity index across productive rearrangements. TCRdb limited this immuneACCESS table to in-frame rearrangements with V and J called. A share of clones is missing; checked studies link under half to unresolved V genes, and the rest is unexplained. The D gene and trimming were derived from the DNA, and the V and J assignments and clone size from that table. The sample contains 150,000 to 200,000 clones, 80% to 95% of them found a single time. Of the sample, around 0.5% falls within the top ten clones.

Unmatched junction bases come to 4, with V trimmed by 5 bases and J by 2 bases. The germline V gene (reference sequence) yields MNHEY for CDR1 and SMNVEV for CDR2. The CDR3 runs 14 residues from the cysteine to the phenylalanine. Here the CDR3 DNA is all that survives: 42 bases in frame from base 1. Each collaborating institution followed its own protocols to collect whole blood in K2EDTA tubes. Collaborator samples were shipped for TCRbeta analysis as frozen whole blood, isolated PBMCs, or DNA extracted from either sample type. With respect to this clone: This receptor's antigen is unknown. No much larger clone is present one base from it, and per-base qualities are unavailable.

The sample was peripheral blood. Recombination joined TRBV27 with TRBJ1-1; 8 middle bases align to TRBD1. The clonotype was recovered from a man aged 50-59 years with acute or convalescent COVID-19. The DNA sequence reads TGTGCCAGCAGTGACGACAGGGGAAACACTGAAGCTTTCTTT. This gives the protein CASSDDRGNTEAFF.